The entry below gives a single TCR beta chain sequence along with its context. The source of the sample is a study of identical twins. The CDR3 is 13 residues long. The V and J ends lost 5 bases and 3 bases respectively, with 8 bases between them. TCRdb recomputed calls from the 5' RACE reads with MiXCR, one row per CDR3 protein. Of just over 500,000 distinct CDR3 sequences in the sample, less than 25% were seen once. These same records also appear under a second study, on T cells expressing NK-cell markers.

This receptor was identified in a woman aged 18-30 years in good health. V is TRBV12-3 or TRBV12-4 and J is TRBJ2-4, with D unclear. The sample was CD4+ T cells sorted from blood. This chain's CDR3 is CASSIGHKNIQYF. The CDR3 coding sequence is TGTGCCAGCAGTATAGGTCACAAAAACATTCAGTACTTC.